The 25 T cell receptor beta chains given below trace back to one sample, sequenced in a study of tumor-infiltrating lymphocytes in primary liver carcinoma. Co-extraction of RNA and DNA was performed on about 19-30 mg of unsorted bulk tissue. Using a constant-region primer together with ProtoScript II reverse transcriptase, TCR beta cDNA was made from about 500 ng of total RNA. Investigators got TCR beta libraries out of three nested multiplex PCR rounds, done with slightly modified ARM-PCR. The two initial PCR rounds, approximately 10 cycles each, used TRBV1-TRBV30 forward and C-beta reverse primers. TCRdb analysed the multiplex PCR reads with MiXCR anew, one entry per CDR3 protein. Of 95,000 to 150,000 distinct CDR3 sequences in the sample, roughly three fifths are singletons; the top ten hold 8.4%. The sequencing sample was made of liver tumor tissue from sampling region 3. The subset here: tumor region T3, left-lateral pole. These receptors were collected from a woman aged 55-69 years with primary liver carcinoma and hepatitis B virus infection.

This clonotype has just one count. A much larger clone sits a single nucleotide away, making a read error possible. The chain couples TRBV6-6 to TRBJ2-5; 11 nucleotides align to TRBD1. CDR3 length: 14 amino acids. The V and J ends lost 10 bases and 2 bases, in that order; junction bases with no gene match: 6. Per the germline V gene, CDR1 is MNHNY and CDR2 is SVGAGI (reference sequence). The DNA of the CDR3 is TGTGCCAATTCCGGGACAGGGGGGCAAGAGACCCAGTACTTC. Amino acids: CANSGTGGQETQYF.

For this clonotype: One end of the junction varies from germline; a read error may be responsible. The CDR3 protein is CASSLGPGGYEQYF. Written as DNA, the CDR3 is TGTGCCAGCAGCTTGGGGCCGGGTGGCTACGAGCAGTATTTC. The chain combines TRBV5-4 with TRBJ2-7; no reliable D call. The CDR3 loop spans 14 amino acids. Germline V gene lookup returns CDR1 SGHNT and CDR2 YYREEE (reference sequence).

A word on this clonotype: This CDR3 is missing its conserved last phenylalanine or tryptophan, likely due to a read error. The chain employs TRBV7-8 and TRBJ2-3; TRBD2 agrees at 8 bases. CDR1 is SGHVS, CDR2 FQNEAQ, per germline. The length of the CDR3 is 16 residues. The trim removed 4 bases at V and 5 bases at J, leaving 11 bases unmatched. The CDR3: CASSYGLAGGVDTQYL. Here the CDR3 DNA reads TGTGCCAGCAGCTACGGACTAGCAGGAGGAGTAGATACGCAGTATCTT.

The chain recombines TRBV28 with TRBJ2-5, with TRBD2 identical over 7 bases. Germline trimming cut 4 bases from V and 8 bases from J; bases unmatched to any gene: 13. Germline loops: CDR1 MDHEN, CDR2 SYDVKM. The CDR3 runs 15 residues. DNA of the CDR3: TGTGCCAGCAGTTCGAGCTGGACTAGTATCCGAACCCAGTACTTC. Protein product: CASSSSWTSIRTQYF.

This clonotype came up once. This likely comes from a read error, as the CDR3 has no conserved phenylalanine or tryptophan at its end. The chain carries TRBV5-1 and TRBJ2-2; TRBD1 is a possible D gene (5 bases). Germline V gene sequence: CDR1 SGHRS, CDR2 YFSETQ. This CDR3 has 14 residues. The ends were cut back, 1 base at V and 6 bases at J, with 10 bases in the middle. CDR3 sequence: CASSLYNRPGELFL. CDR3 coding DNA: TGCGCCAGCAGCTTGTATAACAGGCCCGGGGAGCTGTTTCTT.

The chain has TRBV12-3 or TRBV12-4 and TRBJ2-2, with 10 bases fitting TRBD2. Germline trimming cut 6 bases from V and 9 bases from J; bases unmatched to any gene: 13. CDR3 size: 16 residues. The CDR3 spells CASSSGLAGVARELFF. DNA of the CDR3: TGTGCCAGCAGCTCGGGGCTAGCGGGAGTAGCCAGGGAGCTGTTTTTT.

A note on this clonotype: At one of its ends the junction is not consistent with the germline gene, which may arise from a read error. The V gene is TRBV11-2, the J gene TRBJ2-2, with D possibly called TRBD1 or TRBD2 (5 bases each). The CDR3 covers 14 residues. Germline loops: CDR1 SGHAT, CDR2 FQNNGV. The CDR3 reads CTSRLNQGAGELFF. Here the CDR3 DNA reads TGTACCAGCAGATTAAACCAGGGAGCCGGGGAGCTGTTTTTT.

In this sample, this clonotype turned up many times. V gene TRBV4-2 combines with J gene TRBJ2-1, with 9 bases lining up with TRBD2. The J segment lost 6 bases and the V segment lost 0 bases, leaving 9 bases of the junction unmatched. Germline CDR1 reads LGHNA; CDR2 reads YNFKEQ. The CDR3 contains 17 residues. CDR3 sequence (DNA): TGTGCCAGCAGCCAAGAAGCAAGGCGGGAGGGGGCCAATGAGCAGTTCTTC. It specifies CASSQEARREGANEQFF.

This clonotype was seen a few times. The chain recombines TRBV28 with TRBJ2-2, with TRBD2 identical over 8 bases. V shed 6 bases, J shed 4 bases, and the junction held 13 bases outside the gene matches. The CDR3 is 17 amino acids. Germline values: CDR1 MDHEN, CDR2 SYDVKM. In nucleotides, the CDR3 is TGTGCCAGCAGCCTCCAGGGGACTAGTCCTCTCACCGGGGAGCTGTTTTTT. It yields the protein CASSLQGTSPLTGELFF.

Comment on this clonotype: The junction shows a germline mismatch at one end, possibly a read error. The chain combines TRBV11-2 with TRBJ2-3, with D perhaps TRBD2 (6 bases). This CDR3 has 15 amino acids. Germline loops: CDR1 SGHAT, CDR2 FQNNGV. This chain's CDR3 is CASSLGGIITDTRYF. For the CDR3, the DNA is TGTGCCAGCAGCTTAGGCGGGATTATCACAGATACGCGGTATTTT.

Note on this clonotype: This may be a read error, as it is one base from a much larger clone. The chain employs TRBV4-1 and TRBJ1-5; unclear D gene. The CDR3 runs to 13 residues. In germline, CDR1 is MGHRA, CDR2 YSYEKL. The CDR3 protein is CVSSHGQNQPQHF. CDR3 nucleotide sequence: TGCGTCAGCAGCCATGGCCAGAATCAGCCCCAGCATTTT.

Turning to this clonotype: A much larger clone differs by one base, so this may be a read error. This chain connects TRBV6-2 or TRBV6-3 to TRBJ2-7, with D maybe TRBD1 (6 bases). Germline CDR1 and CDR2: MNHEY and SVGEGT. Deletions cut 4 bases from V and 0 bases from J, with 16 bases between. There are 16 residues in the CDR3. The CDR3: CASSSIWGLSSYEQYF. The DNA of the CDR3 is TGTGCCAGCAGTTCCATTTGGGGGCTGAGCTCCTACGAGCAGTACTTC.

In the case of this clonotype: The junction shows a germline mismatch at one end, possibly a read error. The J gene is TRBJ2-5, the V gene TRBV11-2; D might be TRBD1 (5 bases). CDR3 size: 13 residues. Germline V CDR1 and CDR2: SGHAT, FQNNGV. The CDR3 DNA is TGTACCAGCAGCTTTCAGGGCAGAGAGACCCAGTACTTC. Translation: CTSSFQGRETQYF.

This clonotype was seen only once. The junction does not match germline at one end; this may be a read error. The rearrangement joins TRBV5-5 to TRBJ2-1; possibly TRBD1 for D (5 bases). The CDR3 is made up of 15 amino acids. CDR1 and CDR2 (germline): SGHKS, YYEKEE (reference sequence). In nucleotides, the CDR3 is TGTGCCAGCAGCTTGCGGCAGGGCCCCTACAAAGAGCAGTTCTTC. Protein product: CASSLRQGPYKEQFF.

The genes are TRBV11-3 and TRBJ2-3; TRBD2 might be the D (6 bases). V lost 5 bases and J lost 7, with 19 bases in between. CDR3 length: 15 residues. CDR1 and CDR2 (germline): SGHNT, YENEEA. In DNA form, the CDR3 reads TGTGCCAGCAGCGTCGTGCGGGGTCGACTCTATACGCAGTATTTT. Translating it yields CASSVVRGRLYTQYF.

This clonotype was seen ten or more times. This rearrangement joins TRBV5-6 to TRBJ2-1; D is tentatively TRBD1 or TRBD2 (5 bases each). The CDR3 has 13 residues. Germline-derived CDR1 and CDR2 are SGHDT and YYEEEE. Trimming pared 1 base from V and 6 bases from J, leaving 8 bases between. The CDR3 nucleotides are TGTGCCAGCAGCTTGACTAGGGGCAATGAGCAGTTCTTC. Encoded protein: CASSLTRGNEQFF.

Details on this clonotype: This CDR3 fails to terminate in the conserved phenylalanine or tryptophan, so it likely reflects a read error. The chain's CDR3 is CSAGEPGQGTSYTL. CDR3 bases: TGCAGCGCTGGGGAGCCAGGACAGGGGACCTCCTACACCTTA. The rearrangement uses TRBV29-1 and TRBJ1-2, with 9 positions matching TRBD1. Losses at the gene ends were 7 bases for V and 10 bases for J; bases not matched to a gene: 16. This CDR3 spans 14 amino acids. Germline CDR1 SQVTM, CDR2 ANQGSEA.

This chain connects TRBV29-1 to TRBJ2-4, with a tentative D call TRBD2 (6 bases). CDR3 length: 13 residues. With 3 bases removed from V and 5 bases from J, the gap between germline ends came to 11 bases. Looked up from germline, CDR1 is SQVTM and CDR2 is ANQGSEA. CDR3 bases: TGCAGCGTTGATTCGGGGGTGCAAAACATTCAGTACTTC. Translating gives CSVDSGVQNIQYF.

About this clonotype: Just one base apart from a much larger clone, this may be a read error. This chain joins TRBV12-3 or TRBV12-4 and TRBJ1-1, with D uncertain. The CDR3 is made up of 15 amino acids. The V gene lost 6 bases and the J gene lost 2 bases, with 16 bases spanning the gap. The DNA for the CDR3 is TGTGCCAGCAGGCGAACTAAAGGGTACAACACTGAAGCTTTCTTT. Its translation is CASRRTKGYNTEAFF.

At least ten counts were recorded for this clonotype. J is TRBJ2-7 and V is TRBV6-1; no definite D call. V shed 3 bases and J shed 3 bases, with 18 bases lying between them. The CDR3 runs to 16 residues. The germline gives CDR1 MNHNS, CDR2 SASEGT. The CDR3: CASSEASIPPIYEQYF. CDR3 DNA sequence: TGTGCCAGCAGTGAGGCTAGTATCCCTCCCATCTACGAGCAGTACTTC.

Turning to this clonotype: At one boundary the junction diverges from the germline segment, which might be a read error. The V call is TRBV7-8, the J call TRBJ2-4, with 8 bases matching TRBD2. The CDR3 runs to 16 residues. Germline loops: CDR1 SGHVS, CDR2 FQNEAQ. The CDR3 is CASSLLGGRTENIQYF. The CDR3 DNA sequence: TGCGCCAGCAGTTTATTGGGCGGGAGGACCGAGAACATTCAGTACTTC.

This clonotype was counted a single time. The rearrangement uses TRBV12-3 or TRBV12-4 and TRBJ1-1; perhaps TRBD1 as D (5 bases). The CDR3 is 13 residues long. The V end lost 7 bases, the J end lost 1 base, and 10 bases lay between the germline ends. The CDR3 region is CASNPGPNTEAFF. The CDR3 DNA is TGTGCCAGCAATCCAGGGCCGAACACTGAAGCTTTCTTT.

The chain recombines TRBV28 with TRBJ1-6; D remains unclear. The CDR3 spans 16 residues. Per the germline V gene, CDR1 is MDHEN and CDR2 is SYDVKM. The V gene lost 3 bases and the J gene lost 8 bases, with 17 bases spanning the gap. The DNA of the CDR3 is TGTGCCAGCAGTTTGGGCCATGCAGGATCGTATTCACCCCTCCACTTT. Encoded protein: CASSLGHAGSYSPLHF.

Remarks on this clonotype: It may be a read error: a sequence one base away is much more abundant. The V call is TRBV13, the J call TRBJ1-5; D gene ambiguous. V lost 2 bases and J lost 5, with 4 bases in between. The length of the CDR3 is 12 residues. Germline CDR1 and CDR2: PRHDT and FYEKMQ (reference sequence). CDR3: CASSLSYQPQHF. CDR3 nucleotides: TGTGCCAGCAGCTTAAGCTATCAGCCCCAGCATTTT.

The rearrangement links TRBV11-2 to TRBJ2-7, with D perhaps matching TRBD2 (5 bases). The germline gives CDR1 SGHAT, CDR2 FQNNGV. The V end lost 5 bases, the J end lost 6 bases, and 23 bases lay between the germline ends. There are 16 residues in the CDR3. The CDR3 spells CASSHGRRTSGSEQYF. The CDR3, as DNA: TGTGCCAGCAGCCACGGTAGGAGGACCTCGGGAAGCGAGCAGTACTTC.